A selection of T cell receptor beta chains follows, all from one sample in a study of OX40 agonist ivuxolimab in advanced cancers. TCRdb's table, derived via immunoSEQ multiplex PCR, lists solely in-frame clones and lacks some. The sample yields roughly 20,000 clones, approximately 85% seen once. The starting material was CD4+ or CD8+ T cells sorted from blood, obtained in a trial of the OX40 agonist ivuxolimab. These receptors came from an adult with an advanced solid tumor such as melanoma, head and neck, liver or kidney cancer. The CDR3 runs from the conserved cysteine through the conserved F or W. Fields, in order: CDR3 protein, CDR3 DNA, D gene, clone size, V gene, J gene. A D gene is named only where the DNA matches it firmly. Size is omitted from some rows. Given values are once, few, many or a class for expanded clones.

CASSEQAHQPQHF	TGCGCCAGCAGCGAACAGGCCCATCAGCCCCAGCATTTT	NA	NA	TRBV4-1	TRBJ1-5
CASSLISEVYSGNTIYF	TGTGCCAGCAGCTTAATTTCGGAAGTCTACTCTGGAAACACCATATATTTT	NA	NA	TRBV7-9	TRBJ1-3
CASSLFTGELFF	TGCGCCAGCAGCTTGTTTACCGGGGAGCTGTTTTTT	NA	NA	TRBV5-1	TRBJ2-2
CASSLGRGAGTDTQYF	TGCGCCAGCAGCTTGGGGCGGGGCGCGGGCACAGATACGCAGTATTTT	NA	NA	TRBV5-1	TRBJ2-3
CASSTWTGMIEAFF	TGTGCCAGTAGTACATGGACAGGGATGATTGAAGCTTTCTTT	TRBD1	NA	TRBV19	TRBJ1-1
CAWSVGGNTGELFF	TGTGCCTGGAGTGTTGGCGGGAACACCGGGGAGCTGTTTTTT	NA	NA	TRBV30	TRBJ2-2
CASSVANSNQPQHF	TGTGCCAGCAGCGTTGCAAATAGCAATCAGCCCCAGCATTTT	NA	NA	TRBV9	TRBJ1-5
CASRGAGITEAFF	TGTGCCAGTAGGGGGGCGGGGATCACTGAAGCTTTCTTT	NA	NA	TRBV19	TRBJ1-1
CASSHTGNTEAFF	TGTGCCAGCAGCCATACAGGGAACACTGAAGCTTTCTTT	NA	NA	TRBV7-9	TRBJ1-1
CASSLFSRVGGEKLFF	TGTGCCAGCAGCTTGTTTAGCAGGGTTGGTGGTGAAAAACTGTTTTTT	NA	NA	TRBV7-9	TRBJ1-4
CASSLVRGGRAKNIQYF	TGTGCCAGCAGTTTAGTTCGGGGGGGTAGAGCCAAAAACATTCAGTACTTC	TRBD2	NA	TRBV27	TRBJ2-4
CASSSPGGLMNTEAFF	TGTGCCAGCAGCTCTCCGGGAGGGCTTATGAACACTGAAGCTTTCTTT	NA	NA	TRBV7-8	TRBJ1-1
CASSLTDSYEQYF	TGTGCCAGCAGTTTGACAGACTCCTACGAGCAGTACTTC	NA	NA	TRBV27	TRBJ2-7
CSVERDRPYEQYF	TGCAGCGTTGAGAGGGACAGACCCTACGAGCAGTACTTC	TRBD1	NA	TRBV29-1	TRBJ2-7
CASSQGSVRFTGELFF	TGTGCCAGCAGCCAAGGGTCAGTGAGATTCACCGGGGAGCTGTTTTTT	NA	NA	TRBV4-2	TRBJ2-2
CSAIGLGDPTDTQYF	TGCAGCGCCATAGGACTAGGCGATCCAACAGATACGCAGTATTTT	TRBD2	NA	TRBV29-1	TRBJ2-3
CSVEGWDTGELFF	TGCAGCGTTGAAGGGTGGGACACCGGGGAGCTGTTTTTT	NA	once	TRBV29-1	TRBJ2-2
CSARDSGYTF	TGCAGTGCTAGGGATAGCGGCTACACCTTC	NA	NA	TRBV20-1	TRBJ1-2
CASSVGGEDTEAFF	TGTGCCAGCAGCGTAGGAGGGGAGGATACTGAAGCTTTCTTT	NA	NA	TRBV9	TRBJ1-1
CASSPPYGVTGSGNEKLFF	TGTGCCAGCAGCCCGCCATATGGAGTGACAGGGAGCGGTAATGAAAAACTGTTTTTT	TRBD1	NA	TRBV7-9	TRBJ1-4
CASSPRDGNQPQHF	TGTGCCAGCAGCCCCCGGGACGGCAATCAGCCCCAGCATTTT	NA	NA	TRBV5-6	TRBJ1-5
CASSYSGGSGYTF	TGTGCCAGCAGTTACTCAGGAGGGTCTGGCTACACCTTC	NA	few	TRBV6-5	TRBJ1-2
CASSLAVIGGPQHF	TGTGCCAGCAGCTTAGCGGTGATTGGGGGGCCCCAGCATTTT	NA	NA	TRBV7-2	TRBJ1-5
CASGVNRDRAYEQYF	TGTGCCAGCGGGGTTAACCGGGACAGGGCCTACGAGCAGTACTTC	TRBD1	NA	TRBV2	TRBJ2-7
CASSLFPSQGKETQYF	TGTGCCAGCAGTTTATTCCCGTCTCAGGGGAAAGAGACCCAGTACTTC	NA	medium-sized	TRBV27	TRBJ2-5
CASRVGTAPYSPLHF	TGTGCCAGCAGGGTTGGTACAGCGCCTTATTCACCCCTCCACTTT	NA	NA	TRBV27	TRBJ1-6
CASSRSVEAGETQYF	TGCGCCAGCAGCCGCTCCGTGGAGGCCGGAGAGACCCAGTACTTC	NA	medium-sized	TRBV4-3	TRBJ2-5